This TCR beta chain was documented in a study of molecular identifiers for immune sequencing clone quantification. Findings of the study overall: Barcode collisions between identical TCR molecules could shrink estimates of highly expanded clone sizes. The study found clones above 20 RNA copies held over 98% of effector molecules and under 1% in naive cells.

In regard to this clonotype: Its antigen remains unidentified.

CDR1 and CDR2 (germline): SGHNT, YENEEA. The CDR3 runs 16 residues. Trimming left V 5 bases short and J 2 bases short, with 13 bases between. TCRdb redid the calling of the PCR reads with MiXCR, one entry per CDR3 protein. The sample holds some 590,000 distinct CDR3 sequences, about 25% seen once. The TCR comes from a human donor in good health. Some libraries in this study had Jurkat cell RNA spiked in. This sequence joins TRBV11-3 and TRBJ2-6, with D uncertain. Sequencing used naive CD8+ T cells from blood, with Jurkat cell RNA spiked in. Subset here: FACS-sorted CD8+CD4-CCR7+CD45RA+ naive T cells. The CDR3 DNA is TGTGCCAGCAGCCCGGGCATTAGCACTGGGGCCAACGTCCTGACTTTC. Its protein product is CASSPGISTGANVLTF.